This T cell receptor beta chain came from a study of blood T cell repertoires in COVID-19. On the study more broadly: There were acute and convalescent COVID-19 samples, and they came from the United States, Italy and Spain. The analysed material was cDNA or gDNA that came from T cells, B-cell-depleted T cells, or PBMCs.

In the original analysis: Estimated nucleated cell counts came from reference gene primer amplification. The repertoire was sequenced with immunoSEQ multiplex PCR; TCRdb's copy has only in-frame clones and lacks some. V and J calls and clone size are those listed in that table; D and trimming were worked out from the DNA. This table has some 50,000 clones, about 76% appearing once. This clone was counted once. The V end was cut by 2 bases, the J end by 6 bases, with 5 bases between. The CDR3 totals 12 residues. The TCR was taken from a human donor with active or convalescent COVID-19. The donor label of this sample is uncertain. The sequencing input was peripheral blood. V usage is TRBV12-3 or TRBV12-4 and J usage is TRBJ1-5; D not resolved. The CDR3 DNA reads as TGTGCCAGCAGTTTAACCAGTCAGCCCCAGCATTTT. This codes for CASSLTSQPQHF.